This T cell receptor (beta chain) was sequenced for a study of identical twins. Study-level results: Within cord blood, abundant beta clonotypes carried fewer insertions, but memory repertoires showed no such trend. Diverse VJ usage suggested most zero-insertion clonotypes were not invariant T cells.

A single record per CDR3 protein comes from TCRdb applying MiXCR to the 5' RACE reads. The data hold 430,000 or so distinct CDR3 sequences, with approximately 25% observed a single time. In regard to this clonotype: Its antigen remains unidentified.

CDR1 and CDR2 from the germline V gene are SGHRS and YFSETQ. The CDR3 runs to 13 residues. Trimming pared 0 bases from V and 5 bases from J, leaving 9 bases between. The same data also went into a second study, on T cells expressing NK-cell markers. From that second work: Roughly six donors showed dominant NKG2C+ clonotypes comprising about 1.0-7.0% of their CD8+ T cells. The leading position in the CD3+CD56-NKG2C+ fraction of a few donors also went to these clonotypes.

Sequenced material: CD4+ T cells sorted from blood. V gene TRBV5-1 combines with J gene TRBJ2-7; D possibly corresponds to TRBD2 (5 bases). The clonotype originates from a young woman in good health. The CDR3 DNA is TGCGCCAGCAGCTTGGGACCGGAGGACGAGCAGTACTTC. It yields the protein CASSLGPEDEQYF.